The 4 T cell receptor beta chains below come from one sample, sequenced in a study of control samples from healthy donors and cancer patients. The protocol was immunoSEQ multiplex PCR, while the TCRdb copy is restricted to in-frame clones and leaves out a portion. The data contain some 97,000 clones, about 88% of them singletons. The sample was blood. The receptor source for this set is a woman in her fifties or sixties in good health.

V gene TRBV19 combines with J gene TRBJ1-5; no clear D. Trimming pared 4 bases from V and 3 bases from J, leaving 13 bases between. The CDR3 is 15 amino acids. Per germline, CDR1 LNHDA and CDR2 SQIVND (reference sequence). The CDR3 spells CASSRILTNNQPQHF. CDR3 DNA sequence: TGTGCCAGTAGTAGGATATTAACGAACAATCAGCCCCAGCATTTT.

The chain has TRBV7-3 and TRBJ1-2; 7 nucleotides agree with TRBD1. The V gene's germline CDR1 is SGHTA and CDR2 FQGTGA. CDR3 length: 15 amino acids. With 4 bases clipped from V and 0 bases from J, the junction kept 5 bases outside the gene matches. The CDR3 DNA is TGTGCCAGCAGCTCCACAGGGGTAGCTAACTATGGCTACACCTTC. This encodes CASSSTGVANYGYTF.

CDR3 loop: CASSFLMVAGPETQYF. In DNA, the CDR3 is TGTGCCAGCAGCTTCCTAATGGTAGCGGGACCAGAGACCCAGTACTTC. The V and J genes are TRBV13 and TRBJ2-5, with 8 positions matching TRBD2. The CDR3 contains 16 residues. Germline CDR1 is PRHDT and CDR2 is FYEKMQ (reference sequence). Trimming cost V 3 bases and J 4 bases; bases outside gene matches: 10.

V usage is TRBV6-5 and J usage is TRBJ1-5, with D hard to call. V lost 7 bases, J lost 8 bases, and 21 bases lay in between. In germline, CDR1 is MNHEY, CDR2 SVGAGI. CDR3 length: 15 residues. This chain's CDR3 is CASNPPRLLAEPQHF. For the CDR3, the DNA is TGTGCCAGCAACCCGCCCCGGCTCCTCGCAGAGCCCCAGCATTTT.